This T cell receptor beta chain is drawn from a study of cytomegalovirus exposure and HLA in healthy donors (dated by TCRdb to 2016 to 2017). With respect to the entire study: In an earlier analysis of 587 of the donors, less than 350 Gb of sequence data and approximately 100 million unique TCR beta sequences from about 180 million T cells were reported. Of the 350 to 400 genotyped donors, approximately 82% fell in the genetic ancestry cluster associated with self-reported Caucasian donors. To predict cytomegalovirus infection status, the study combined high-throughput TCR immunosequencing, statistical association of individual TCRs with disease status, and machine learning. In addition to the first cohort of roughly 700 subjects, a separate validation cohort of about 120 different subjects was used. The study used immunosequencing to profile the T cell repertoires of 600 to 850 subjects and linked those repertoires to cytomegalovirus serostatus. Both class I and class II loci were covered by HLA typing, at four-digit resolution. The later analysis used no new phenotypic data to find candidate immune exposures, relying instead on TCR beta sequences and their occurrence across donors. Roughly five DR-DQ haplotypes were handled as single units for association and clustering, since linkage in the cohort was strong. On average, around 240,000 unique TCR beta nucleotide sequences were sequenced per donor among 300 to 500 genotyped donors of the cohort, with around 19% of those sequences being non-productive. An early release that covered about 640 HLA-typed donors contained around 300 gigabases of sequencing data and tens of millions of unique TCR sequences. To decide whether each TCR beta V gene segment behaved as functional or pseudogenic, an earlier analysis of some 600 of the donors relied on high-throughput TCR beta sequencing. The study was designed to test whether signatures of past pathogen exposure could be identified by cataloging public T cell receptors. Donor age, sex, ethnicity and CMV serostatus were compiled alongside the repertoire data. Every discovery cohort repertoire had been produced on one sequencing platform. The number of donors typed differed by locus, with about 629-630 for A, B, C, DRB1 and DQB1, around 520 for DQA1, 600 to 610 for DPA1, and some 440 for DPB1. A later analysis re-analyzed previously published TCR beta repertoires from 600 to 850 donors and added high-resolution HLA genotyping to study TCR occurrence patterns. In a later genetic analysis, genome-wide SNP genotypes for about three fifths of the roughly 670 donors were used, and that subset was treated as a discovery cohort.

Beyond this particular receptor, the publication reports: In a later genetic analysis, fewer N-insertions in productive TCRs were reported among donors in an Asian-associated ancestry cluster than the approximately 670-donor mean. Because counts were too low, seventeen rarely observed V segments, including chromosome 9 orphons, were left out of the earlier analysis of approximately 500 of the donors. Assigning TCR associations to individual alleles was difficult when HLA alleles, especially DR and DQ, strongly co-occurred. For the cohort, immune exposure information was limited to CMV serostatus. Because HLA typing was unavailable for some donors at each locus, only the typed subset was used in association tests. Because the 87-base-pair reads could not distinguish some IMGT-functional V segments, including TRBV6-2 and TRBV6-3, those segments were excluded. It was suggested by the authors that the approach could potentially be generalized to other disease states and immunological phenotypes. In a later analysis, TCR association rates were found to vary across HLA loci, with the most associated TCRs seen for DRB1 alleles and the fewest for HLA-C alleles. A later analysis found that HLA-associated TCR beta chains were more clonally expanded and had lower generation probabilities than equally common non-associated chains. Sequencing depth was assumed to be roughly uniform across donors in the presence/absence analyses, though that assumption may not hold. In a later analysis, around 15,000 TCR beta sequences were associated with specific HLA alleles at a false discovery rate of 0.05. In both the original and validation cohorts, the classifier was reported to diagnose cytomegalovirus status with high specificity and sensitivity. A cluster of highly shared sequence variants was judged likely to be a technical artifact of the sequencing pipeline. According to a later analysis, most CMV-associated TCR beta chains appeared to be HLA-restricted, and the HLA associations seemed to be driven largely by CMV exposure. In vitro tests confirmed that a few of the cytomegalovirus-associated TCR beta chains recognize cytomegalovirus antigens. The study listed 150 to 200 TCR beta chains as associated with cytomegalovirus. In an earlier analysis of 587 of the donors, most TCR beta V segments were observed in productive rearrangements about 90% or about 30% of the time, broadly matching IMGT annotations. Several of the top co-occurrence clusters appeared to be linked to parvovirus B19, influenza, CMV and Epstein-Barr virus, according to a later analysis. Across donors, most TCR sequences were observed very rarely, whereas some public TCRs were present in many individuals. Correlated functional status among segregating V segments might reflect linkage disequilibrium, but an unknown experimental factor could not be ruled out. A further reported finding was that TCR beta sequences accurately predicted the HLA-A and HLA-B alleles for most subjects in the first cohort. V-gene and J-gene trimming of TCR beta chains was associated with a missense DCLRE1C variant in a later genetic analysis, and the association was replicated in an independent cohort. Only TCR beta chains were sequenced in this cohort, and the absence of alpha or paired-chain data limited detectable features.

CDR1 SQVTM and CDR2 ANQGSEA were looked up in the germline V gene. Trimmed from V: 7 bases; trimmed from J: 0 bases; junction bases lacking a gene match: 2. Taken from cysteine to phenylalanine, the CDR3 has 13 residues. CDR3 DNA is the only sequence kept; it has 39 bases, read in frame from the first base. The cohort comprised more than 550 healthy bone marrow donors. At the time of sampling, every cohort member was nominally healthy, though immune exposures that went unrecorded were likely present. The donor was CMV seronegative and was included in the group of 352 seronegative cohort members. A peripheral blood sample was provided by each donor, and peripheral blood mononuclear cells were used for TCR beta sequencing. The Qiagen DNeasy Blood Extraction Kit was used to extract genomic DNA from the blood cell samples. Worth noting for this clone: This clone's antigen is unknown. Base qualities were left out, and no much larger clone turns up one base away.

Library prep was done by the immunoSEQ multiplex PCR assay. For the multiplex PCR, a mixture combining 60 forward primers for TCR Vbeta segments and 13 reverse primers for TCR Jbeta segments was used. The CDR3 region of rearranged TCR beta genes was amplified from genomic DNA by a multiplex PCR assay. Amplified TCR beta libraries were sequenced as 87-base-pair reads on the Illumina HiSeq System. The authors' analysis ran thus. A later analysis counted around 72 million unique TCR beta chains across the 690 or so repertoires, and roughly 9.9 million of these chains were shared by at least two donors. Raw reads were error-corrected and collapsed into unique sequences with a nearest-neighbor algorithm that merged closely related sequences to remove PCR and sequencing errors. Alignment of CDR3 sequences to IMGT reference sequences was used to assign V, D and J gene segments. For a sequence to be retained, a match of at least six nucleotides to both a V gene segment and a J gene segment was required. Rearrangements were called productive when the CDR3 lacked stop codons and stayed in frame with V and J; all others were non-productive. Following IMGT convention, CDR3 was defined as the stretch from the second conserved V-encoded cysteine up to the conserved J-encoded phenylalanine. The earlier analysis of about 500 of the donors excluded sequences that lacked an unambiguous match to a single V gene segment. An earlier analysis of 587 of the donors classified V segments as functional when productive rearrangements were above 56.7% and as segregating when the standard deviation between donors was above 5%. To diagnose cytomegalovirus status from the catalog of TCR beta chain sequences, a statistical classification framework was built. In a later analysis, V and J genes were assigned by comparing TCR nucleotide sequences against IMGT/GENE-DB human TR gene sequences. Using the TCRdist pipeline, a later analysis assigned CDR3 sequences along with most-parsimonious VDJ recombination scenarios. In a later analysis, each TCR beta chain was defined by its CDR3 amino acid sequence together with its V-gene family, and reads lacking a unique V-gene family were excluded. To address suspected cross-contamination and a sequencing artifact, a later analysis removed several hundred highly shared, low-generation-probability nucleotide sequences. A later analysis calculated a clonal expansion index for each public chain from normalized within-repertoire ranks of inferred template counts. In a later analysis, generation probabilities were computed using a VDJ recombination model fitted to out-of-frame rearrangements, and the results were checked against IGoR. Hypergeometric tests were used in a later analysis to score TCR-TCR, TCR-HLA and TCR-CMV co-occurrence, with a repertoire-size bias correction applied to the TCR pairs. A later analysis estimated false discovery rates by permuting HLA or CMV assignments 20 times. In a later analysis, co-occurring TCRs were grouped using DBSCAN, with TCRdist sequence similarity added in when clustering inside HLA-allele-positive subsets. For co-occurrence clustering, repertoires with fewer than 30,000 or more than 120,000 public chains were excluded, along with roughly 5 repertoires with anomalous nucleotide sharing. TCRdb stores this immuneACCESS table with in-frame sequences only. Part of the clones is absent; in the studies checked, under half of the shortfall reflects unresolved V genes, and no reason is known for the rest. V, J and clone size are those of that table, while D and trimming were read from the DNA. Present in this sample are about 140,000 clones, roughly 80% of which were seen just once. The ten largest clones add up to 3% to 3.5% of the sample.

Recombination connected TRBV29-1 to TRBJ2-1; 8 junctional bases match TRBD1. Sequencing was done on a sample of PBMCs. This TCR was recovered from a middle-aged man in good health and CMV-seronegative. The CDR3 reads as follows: CSADRGSYNEQFF. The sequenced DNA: TGCAGCGCAGACAGGGGCTCCTACAATGAGCAGTTCTTC.